Each of the 10 T cell receptor beta chains below was sequenced from the same sample in a study of PD-L1 blockade in urothelial cancer. Documented time point: peripheral blood 6 weeks after treatment start. Produced via immunoSEQ multiplex PCR; TCRdb's table is partial and in-frame only. The sample includes 100,000 to 150,000 clones, about 82% of them seen just once. Material: PBMCs, obtained around atezolizumab (anti-PD-L1) treatment. The source of these receptors is a man aged 45 to 65 with urothelial cancer.

V is TRBV18 and J is TRBJ2-3; D may be TRBD2 (6 bases). CDR1 and CDR2 (germline): KGHSH, LQKENI. Trimming removed 8 bases at V and 3 bases at J, with 12 bases between. This CDR3 has 13 amino acids. The CDR3 bases are TGTGCCAGCGGAACTGGGGGGACAGATACGCAGTATTTT. Translation gives CASGTGGTDTQYF.

The chain joins TRBV5-4 to TRBJ1-2, with TRBD1 matching 8 bases. Germline loops: CDR1 SGHNT, CDR2 YYREEE (reference sequence). The CDR3 has 15 residues. The J segment lost 4 bases and the V segment lost 4 bases, leaving 9 bases of the junction unmatched. CDR3: CASSQVTGALYGYTF. The CDR3, as DNA: TGTGCCAGCAGCCAAGTGACAGGGGCGCTCTATGGCTACACCTTC.

This chain links TRBV9 with TRBJ2-7; maybe TRBD2 (5 bases). Germline CDR1 and CDR2: SGDLS and YYNGEE. There are 15 residues in the CDR3. Trimming shortened V by 4 bases and J by 3 bases, and 17 bases separated the two germline ends. CDR3 DNA: TGTGCCAGCAGCTCATCCGCCACCGGGAACTACGAGCAGTACTTC. It specifies CASSSSATGNYEQYF.

This clone has more than one count but fewer than ten. The genes are TRBV27 and TRBJ1-1; D remains ambiguous. This CDR3 spans 13 amino acids. CDR1 is MNHEY and CDR2 is SMNVEV in the germline V gene (reference sequence). The ends were cut back, 5 bases at V and 11 bases at J, with 18 bases in the middle. CDR3 sequence: CASSPFPPLRAFF. The CDR3 DNA follows: TGTGCCAGCAGTCCCTTCCCCCCGTTGAGGGCTTTCTTT.

The chain employs TRBV7-9 and TRBJ1-1; no clear D gene. V lost 3 bases to trimming and J lost 4 bases, with 9 bases between them. The CDR3 totals 13 residues. Germline-derived CDR1 and CDR2 are SEHNR and FQNEAQ (reference sequence). CDR3: CASSFGGGTEAFF. The CDR3 DNA follows: TGTGCCAGCAGCTTCGGTGGAGGCACTGAAGCTTTCTTT. The full variable domain, completed using reference TRBV7-9 and TRBJ1-1, is DTGVSQNPRHKITKRGQNVTFRCDPISEHNRLYWYRQTLGQGPEFLTYFQNEAQLEKSRLLSDRFSAERPKGSFSTLEIQRTEQGDSAMYLCASSFGGGTEAFFGQGTRLTVV.

J is TRBJ1-6 and V is TRBV28; 9 nucleotides agree with TRBD1. The junction had 5 bases not matched to a gene; V was cut back by 5 bases and J by 9 bases. Germline CDR1 reads MDHEN; CDR2 reads SYDVKM. The CDR3 totals 14 residues. Here the CDR3 DNA reads TGTGCCAGCAGTCCAACAGGGGGCGGTTCACCCCTCCACTTT. Translation gives CASSPTGGGSPLHF.

J is TRBJ2-1 and V is TRBV30; TRBD2 matches 9 bases. J lost 0 bases, V lost 2 bases, and 5 bases had no gene match. Germline CDR1 is GTSNPN and CDR2 is SVGIG (reference sequence). The CDR3 loop spans 16 amino acids. CDR3 residues: CAWSKAGGNSYNEQFF. The CDR3 DNA reads TGTGCCTGGAGTAAAGCGGGGGGCAACTCCTACAATGAGCAGTTCTTC.

The rearrangement uses TRBV2 and TRBJ1-5; D not certain. CDR1 and CDR2 from the germline V gene are SNHLY and FYNNEI. V lost 6 bases to trimming and J lost 11 bases, with 11 bases between them. The CDR3 runs to 11 residues. The CDR3: CASSLGRSQHF. CDR3 DNA sequence: TGTGCCAGCAGCTTGGGGAGGTCCCAGCATTTT.

V is TRBV5-1 and J is TRBJ1-5; D is possibly TRBD1 (5 bases). Looked up from germline, CDR1 is SGHRS and CDR2 is YFSETQ. This CDR3 contains 13 residues. The germline V and J ends were trimmed by 7 bases and 4 bases, with 12 bases remaining between them. CDR3 region: CASRTGANQPQHF. For the CDR3, the DNA is TGCGCCAGCCGAACAGGAGCAAATCAGCCCCAGCATTTT. Variable domain in full (rest from reference TRBV5-1 and TRBJ1-5): KAGVTQTPRYLIKTRGQQVTLSCSPISGHRSVSWYQQTPGQGLQFLFEYFSETQRNKGNFPGRFSGRQFSNSRSEMNVSTLELGDSALYLCASRTGANQPQHFGDGTRLSIL.

The genes are TRBV27 and TRBJ1-2; TRBD1 matches at 7 bases. CDR3 length equals 15 residues. J was trimmed by 2 bases and V by 5 bases; bases with no gene match: 8. The germline V gene has CDR1 MNHEY and CDR2 SMNVEV (reference sequence). CDR3 loop: CASSPQGNPNYGYTF. In DNA, the CDR3 is TGTGCCAGCAGTCCACAGGGGAATCCAAACTATGGCTACACCTTC.